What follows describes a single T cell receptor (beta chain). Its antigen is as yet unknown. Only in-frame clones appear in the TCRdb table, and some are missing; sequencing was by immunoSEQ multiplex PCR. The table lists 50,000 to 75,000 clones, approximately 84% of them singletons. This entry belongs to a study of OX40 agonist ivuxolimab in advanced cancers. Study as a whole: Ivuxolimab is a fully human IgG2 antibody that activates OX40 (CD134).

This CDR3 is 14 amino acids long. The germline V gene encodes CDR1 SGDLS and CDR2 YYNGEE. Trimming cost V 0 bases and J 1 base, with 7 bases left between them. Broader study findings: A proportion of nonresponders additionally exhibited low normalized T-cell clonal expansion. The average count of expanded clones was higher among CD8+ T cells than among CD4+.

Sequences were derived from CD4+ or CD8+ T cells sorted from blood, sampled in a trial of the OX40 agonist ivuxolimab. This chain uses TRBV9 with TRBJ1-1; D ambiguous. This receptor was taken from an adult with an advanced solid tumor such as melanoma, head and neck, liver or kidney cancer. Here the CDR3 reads CASSVGGRNTEAFF. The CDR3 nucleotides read TGTGCCAGCAGCGTAGGAGGACGGAACACTGAAGCTTTCTTT.